Listed below are T cell receptor beta chains from one sample, sequenced in a study of blood T cell repertoires in COVID-19. Sequencing was performed with immunoSEQ multiplex PCR; in TCRdb, only in-frame clones are kept and a portion is missing. The profile shows about 150,000 clones, approximately 86% of them singletons. The sequenced material came from peripheral blood. All receptors come from an elderly woman with COVID-19, enrolled during active disease. CDR3s include the opening cysteine and the closing phenylalanine or tryptophan. The D gene is left open where the match is weak. Size is stated for part of the rows, as once, few or many counts, or as a class when the clone is expanded.

J: TRBJ1-2
size: .
D: .
V: TRBV6-5
DNA: TGTGCCACCATGGGGGGGACCTTCTATGGCTACACCTTC
CDR3: CATMGGTFYGYTF

J: TRBJ2-1
size: .
D: TRBD2
V: TRBV15
DNA: TGTGCCACCAGCAGGGGGGGGACTAGCGGAGTGGGGTCGTTCTTC
CDR3: CATSRGGTSGVGSFF

J: TRBJ2-5
size: .
D: .
V: TRBV5-1
DNA: TGCGCCAGCAGCCCGAGGGGGGGTGAGACCCAGTACTTC
CDR3: CASSPRGGETQYF

J: TRBJ1-2
size: few
D: TRBD1
V: TRBV15
DNA: TGTGCCACCAGCAGAGAAGGGACAGCCTATGGCTACACCTTC
CDR3: CATSREGTAYGYTF

J: TRBJ2-3
size: .
D: .
V: TRBV7-8
DNA: TGTGCCAGCGGCTCCTGGAACAGGGGCACAGATACGCAGTATTTT
CDR3: CASGSWNRGTDTQYF

J: TRBJ2-3
size: .
D: TRBD2
V: TRBV25-1
DNA: TGTGCCAGCAGTCCGACTAGCGGGGTCACAGATACGCAGTATTTT
CDR3: CASSPTSGVTDTQYF

J: TRBJ2-7
size: .
D: TRBD1
V: TRBV3-1/TRBV3-2
DNA: TGTGCCAGCAGCCAACTCCAGGGGGCCTACGAGCAGTACTTC
CDR3: CASSQLQGAYEQYF

J: TRBJ1-2
size: once
D: .
V: TRBV6-6
DNA: TGTGCCAGCAGCAAACCGACAGACTTCTATGGCTACACCTTC
CDR3: CASSKPTDFYGYTF

J: TRBJ2-3
size: once
D: .
V: TRBV6-5
DNA: TGTGCCAGCAGTCACCCCAGTGGGAGAGATACGCAGTATTTT
CDR3: CASSHPSGRDTQYF

J: TRBJ1-1
size: .
D: .
V: TRBV6-2/TRBV6-3
DNA: TGTGCCAGCAGTCAGGCCCCGCTCCGGGATGAAGCTTTCTTT
CDR3: CASSQAPLRDEAFF

J: TRBJ2-7
size: .
D: TRBD2
V: TRBV11-2
DNA: TGTGCCAGCAGCTTCGGGGCGGGAGGATACGAGCAGTACTTC
CDR3: CASSFGAGGYEQYF

J: TRBJ1-2
size: .
D: TRBD1
V: TRBV28
DNA: TGTGCCAGCAGTTTAAACATTTTCGGGACAGGGGGTACGTACACCTTC
CDR3: CASSLNIFGTGGTYTF

J: TRBJ1-2
size: .
D: .
V: TRBV27
DNA: TGTGCCAGCAGTTTTAGGGGATATGGCTACACCTTC
CDR3: CASSFRGYGYTF

J: TRBJ1-5
size: .
D: TRBD1
V: TRBV27
DNA: TGTGCCAGCAGCGTAAGGGGGCAGAATAGCAATCAGCCCCAGCATTTT
CDR3: CASSVRGQNSNQPQHF